This T cell receptor beta chain was profiled in a study of molecular identifiers for immune sequencing clone quantification. MiXCR, applied by TCRdb to the PCR reads, yields one record per CDR3 protein. The sample carries a few hundred thousand distinct CDR3 sequences, about 26% recorded once. The CDR3 is made up of 12 amino acids. The V and J ends lost 6 bases and 6 bases respectively, with 10 bases between them. This clonotype has at least ten counts. This receptor was taken from a human donor in good health. Some libraries in this study had Jurkat cell RNA spiked in. V is TRBV12-3 or TRBV12-4 and J is TRBJ2-3, with a possible D match to TRBD2 (5 bases). Sequenced input: naive CD8+ T cells from blood, with Jurkat cell RNA spiked in. Subset: FACS-sorted CD8+CD4-CCR7+CD45RA+ naive T cells. CDR3 DNA sequence: TGTGCCAGCAGAACAATAGCGGATACGCAGTATTTT. Amino acid sequence: CASRTIADTQYF.